Presented here are 25 T cell receptor beta chains from one specimen sequenced in a study of T cell responses to AZD1222 COVID-19 vaccine. The repertoire was sequenced with immunoSEQ multiplex PCR; TCRdb's copy has only in-frame clones and lacks some. The sample includes tens of thousands of clones, approximately 90% of them seen just once. Sequences were derived from peripheral blood, sampled on day 0 of AZD1222 vaccination. The receptors derive from an adult in good health.

V usage is TRBV9 and J usage is TRBJ2-1; 8 positions agree with TRBD2. Germline CDR1 reads SGDLS; CDR2 reads YYNGEE. The trim removed 3 bases at V and 8 bases at J, leaving 7 bases unmatched. CDR3 length: 14 amino acids. The CDR3 here is CASSGGPTSDEQFF. In nucleotides, the CDR3 is TGTGCCAGCAGCGGGGGACCGACTAGCGATGAGCAGTTCTTC.

The chain combines TRBV5-1 with TRBJ1-1; TRBD1 matches at 12 bases. J lost 6 bases, V lost 4 bases, and 13 bases had no gene match. CDR1 and CDR2 (germline): SGHRS, YFSETQ. The length of the CDR3 is 17 residues. The CDR3 DNA is TGCGCCAGCAGCCGTTACGGGACAGGGGGCGCGGGCGCTGAAGCTTTCTTT. Its translation: CASSRYGTGGAGAEAFF.

The V gene is TRBV29-1, the J gene TRBJ2-2; D assignment may be TRBD1 or TRBD2 (5 bases each). V was pared by 4 bases and J by 4 bases, with 19 bases between. Germline V lookup: CDR1 SQVTM, CDR2 ANQGSEA. The CDR3 runs to 16 residues. CDR3 sequence: CSVGSGAQRGTGELFF. The CDR3 nucleotides read TGCAGCGTTGGGTCTGGTGCCCAGAGGGGCACCGGGGAGCTGTTTTTT.

The J gene is TRBJ2-1, the V gene TRBV4-1; TRBD2 matches 10 bases. The length of the CDR3 is 16 residues. V trimming: 4 bases; J trimming: 5 bases; junction bases outside the gene matches: 8. Germline V gives CDR1 MGHRA, CDR2 YSYEKL. CDR3 in DNA: TGCGCCAGCAGCCTCTCAGCGGGGGGGCTGAACAATGAGCAGTTCTTC. This encodes CASSLSAGGLNNEQFF.

This clone was recorded once. The chain combines TRBV21-1 with TRBJ1-4. TRBV21-1 is flagged as a pseudogene. This CDR3 has 10 residues. CDR3 sequence (DNA): TGTGCCAGCTGCCGTGAAAAACTGTTTTTT. Its protein product is CASCREKLFF.

Concerning this clone: This specimen includes other DNA sequences encoding the same CDR3. This rearrangement joins TRBV15 to TRBJ1-1, with 8 bases identical to TRBD1. Germline CDR1 is LNHNV and CDR2 is YYDKDF (reference sequence). V was pared by 0 bases and J by 1 base, with 1 base of the junction left unmatched. The CDR3 sequence is 15 residues long. The DNA for the CDR3 is TGTGCCACCAGCAGAGATGGACAGGGGAACACTGAAGCTTTCTTT. Translated, it gives CATSRDGQGNTEAFF. Using reference TRBV15 and TRBJ1-1 for the parts outside the CDR3, the full variable domain is DAMVIQNPRYQVTQFGKPVTLSCSQTLNHNVMYWYQQKSSQAPKLLFHYYDKDFNNEADTPDNFQSRRPNTSFCFLDIRSPGLGDTAMYLCATSRDGQGNTEAFFGQGTRLTVV.

This chain links TRBV13 with TRBJ1-1; D is perhaps TRBD1 (6 bases). The germline CDR1 and CDR2 sequences are PRHDT and FYEKMQ (reference sequence). Trimming stripped 2 bases from V and 11 bases from J, with 18 bases between. There are 14 residues in the CDR3. CDR3: CASSLPGVVKGAFF. In DNA form, the CDR3 reads TGTGCCAGCAGCTTACCAGGGGTAGTAAAGGGGGCTTTCTTT.

The chain recombines TRBV19 with TRBJ1-5; D remains unclear. Trimming left V 7 bases short and J 3 bases short, with 16 bases between. CDR1 LNHDA and CDR2 SQIVND come from the germline V gene (reference sequence). The CDR3 length is 15 residues. In DNA, the CDR3 is TGTGCCAGTAACGTTTTTACGGGTATCAATCAGCCCCAGCATTTT. Its translation is CASNVFTGINQPQHF.

This chain links TRBV10-1 with TRBJ1-4; D is unresolved. The ends were cut back, 0 bases at V and 3 bases at J, with 8 bases in the middle. The length of the CDR3 is 15 residues. Per the germline V gene, CDR1 is WNHNN and CDR2 is SYGVQD (reference sequence). CDR3 in amino acids: CASSESTSPNEKLFF. For the CDR3, the DNA is TGCGCCAGCAGTGAGTCGACCAGTCCTAATGAAAAACTGTTTTTT.

The CDR3 here is CSAPQGYEAFF. CDR3 in DNA: TGCAGTGCACCCCAGGGCTATGAAGCTTTCTTT. The rearrangement links TRBV20-1 to TRBJ1-1, with a possible D match to TRBD1 (5 bases). The V end was cut by 6 bases, the J end by 7 bases, with 12 bases between. The germline V gene encodes CDR1 DFQATT and CDR2 SNEGSKA (reference sequence). The CDR3 is 11 amino acids.

The rearrangement uses TRBV30 and TRBJ1-1; 9 nucleotides line up with TRBD1. The CDR3 length is 13 residues. Trimming cost V 7 bases and J 5 bases; bases outside gene matches: 8. From germline, CDR1 is GTSNPN and CDR2 SVGIG (reference sequence). CDR3 nucleotides: TGTGCCTCTATCGGACAGGGGAGGACTGAAGCTTTCTTT. It is translated as CASIGQGRTEAFF.

In its sample, this clone was seen once. The genes are TRBV29-1 and TRBJ1-3; 8 nucleotides agree with TRBD1. The CDR3 sequence is 13 residues long. Trimming took 6 bases from V and 2 from J; bases not matched to a gene: 3. Germline-derived CDR1 and CDR2 are SQVTM and ANQGSEA. The CDR3 DNA follows: TGCAGCGTCGTGGACAGGGCTGGAAACACCATATATTTT. Translated: CSVVDRAGNTIYF. The full variable domain, its missing parts supplied by reference TRBV29-1 and TRBJ1-3, is SAVISQKPSRDICQRGTSLTIQCQVDSQVTMMFWYRQQPGQSLTLIATANQGSEATYESGFVIDKFPISRPNLTFSTLTVSNMSPEDSSIYLCSVVDRAGNTIYFGEGSWLTVV.

The chain joins TRBV30 to TRBJ1-1; the D is unclear. Deletions cut 2 bases from V and 5 bases from J, with 15 bases between. Germline assignment: CDR1 GTSNPN and CDR2 SVGIG (reference sequence). This CDR3 is 14 amino acids long. CDR3 in DNA: TGTGCCTGGAGTCTCCGGACCGCGGGTACTGAAGCTTTCTTT. It yields the protein CAWSLRTAGTEAFF. Combining the CDR3 with reference TRBV30 and TRBJ1-1 gives the whole variable domain SQTIHQWPATLVQPVGSPLSLECTVEGTSNPNLYWYRQAAGRGLQLLFYSVGIGQISSEVPQNLSASRPQDRQFILSSKKLLLSDSGFYLCAWSLRTAGTEAFFGQGTRLTVV.

The chain joins TRBV7-3 to TRBJ2-5; 9 bases align to TRBD2. Germline CDR1 is SGHTA and CDR2 is FQGTGA. CDR3 size: 15 residues. V lost 2 bases and J lost 1; bases outside the gene matches: 2. CDR3 loop: CASSLAGGVQETQYF. The CDR3 nucleotides read TGTGCCAGCAGCTTAGCGGGGGGGGTCCAAGAGACCCAGTACTTC.

This chain joins TRBV6-1 and TRBJ1-2; D unclear. The CDR3 is 16 residues long. The germline V gene has CDR1 MNHNS and CDR2 SASEGT. V was cut by 1 base and J by 3 bases, with 15 bases left in between. CDR3 protein: CASSEEWWGGDYGYTF. CDR3 sequence (DNA): TGTGCCAGCAGTGAAGAGTGGTGGGGTGGGGACTATGGCTACACCTTC.

V usage is TRBV25-1 and J usage is TRBJ1-3; D gene ambiguous. CDR1 and CDR2 (germline): MGHDK, SYGVNS. Deletions cut 5 bases from V and 2 bases from J, with 10 bases between. This CDR3 region has 14 residues. In nucleotides, the CDR3 is TGTGCCAGCAGTCCTGGAGGGACTGGAAACACCATATATTTT. Translation gives CASSPGGTGNTIYF.

The CDR3 DNA is TGTGCCTGGAGTGGTTCGTGGGGCTACACCTTC. Its translation: CAWSGSWGYTF. The chain has TRBV30 and TRBJ1-2, with D unresolved. The CDR3 is made up of 11 amino acids. The V gene lost 1 base and the J gene lost 8 bases, with 8 bases spanning the gap. The germline gives CDR1 GTSNPN, CDR2 SVGIG (reference sequence).

This clone was recorded a few times. This chain joins TRBV6-4 and TRBJ2-3, with no clear D. CDR3 length: 14 residues. V gave up 8 bases and J gave up 0 bases, with 12 bases separating them. Germline loops: CDR1 MRHNA, CDR2 SNTAGT. For the CDR3, the DNA is TGTGCCAGCTCGAAGGGCGGTAGCACAGATACGCAGTATTTT. Its translation: CASSKGGSTDTQYF.

The rearrangement links TRBV12-3 or TRBV12-4 to TRBJ2-2; TRBD1 matches at 8 bases. V lost 5 bases to trimming and J lost 5 bases; unmatched junction nucleotides: 1. This CDR3 has 13 amino acids. CDR3 bases: TGTGCCAGCAGTAGACAGGGGACCGGGGAGCTGTTTTTT. Translating it yields CASSRQGTGELFF.

This chain joins TRBV5-1 and TRBJ1-1; TRBD1 might be the D (5 bases). The CDR3 has 16 residues. V lost 7 bases to trimming and J lost 1 base, with 20 bases between them. Germline assignment: CDR1 SGHRS and CDR2 YFSETQ. CDR3 sequence: CASGRAEGRANTEAFF. CDR3 coding DNA: TGCGCCAGCGGTCGGGCTGAGGGGCGGGCGAACACTGAAGCTTTCTTT.

This rearrangement joins TRBV19 to TRBJ2-4, with D possibly matching TRBD1 (6 bases). This CDR3 has 13 amino acids. Trimming pared 4 bases from V and 7 bases from J, leaving 11 bases between. The V gene's germline CDR1 is LNHDA and CDR2 SQIVND (reference sequence). The CDR3 DNA sequence: TGTGCCAGTAGTAGGGGGCTGAGGAACATTCAGTACTTC. Protein: CASSRGLRNIQYF.

J is TRBJ2-2 and V is TRBV15; D is perhaps TRBD1 (6 bases). This CDR3 region has 12 residues. Germline V gene lookup returns CDR1 LNHNV and CDR2 YYDKDF (reference sequence). The V and J ends lost 6 bases and 7 bases respectively, with 9 bases between them. The CDR3 bases are TGTGCCACCAGTAACAGGGTCGGGGAGCTGTTTTTT. Amino acids: CATSNRVGELFF.

Only one count was recorded for this clone. The chain carries TRBV18 and TRBJ1-1, with D tentatively TRBD1 (5 bases). The V gene's germline CDR1 is KGHSH and CDR2 LQKENI. The CDR3 has 14 residues. With 6 bases removed from V and 7 bases from J, the gap between germline ends came to 18 bases. The DNA for the CDR3 is TGTGCCAGCTCCCTGGGCGGGGGGTTTGGTGAAGCTTTCTTT. Encoded protein: CASSLGGGFGEAFF.

J is TRBJ1-2 and V is TRBV4-3; D uncertain. Germline lookup yields CDR1 LGHNA and CDR2 YSLEER. This CDR3 contains 13 residues. Trimming stripped 1 base from V and 3 bases from J, with 6 bases between. The CDR3: CASSQGSDYGYTF. The CDR3 region has the DNA TGCGCCAGCAGCCAAGGGTCGGACTATGGCTACACCTTC.

The chain links TRBV7-9 to TRBJ1-2; a weak D match, TRBD1 (6 bases). This CDR3 comprises 16 residues. Looked up from germline, CDR1 is SEHNR and CDR2 is FQNEAQ (reference sequence). V lost 5 bases and J lost 0, with 16 bases in between. DNA for the CDR3: TGTGCCAGCAGCCTCAGGGGCGGCAAGACTAACTATGGCTACACCTTC. It translates to CASSLRGGKTNYGYTF.